Each of the 5 T cell receptor beta chains below was sequenced from the same sample in a study of identical twins. TCRdb used MiXCR to reprocess the 5' RACE reads, holding one entry per CDR3 protein. The data contain about 790,000 distinct CDR3 sequences, around a sixth of them singletons. This same sample was also taken into another study, of T cells expressing NK-cell markers.

Sequencing was done on a sample of PBMCs. All receptors come from a woman in her late teens or twenties in good health.

This clonotype was picked up a small number of times. This sequence joins TRBV29-1 and TRBJ2-6; D may match TRBD1 or TRBD2 (5 bases each). The CDR3 consists of 15 residues. The germline CDR1 and CDR2 sequences are SQVTM and ANQGSEA. Trimming removed 6 bases from V and 3 bases from J, with 15 bases in between. The CDR3 sequence: CSVRIRGDGANVLTF. CDR3 nucleotides: TGCAGCGTGAGAATTCGAGGGGATGGGGCCAACGTCCTGACTTTC.

The genes are TRBV9 and TRBJ2-5; 9 positions match TRBD1. CDR1 and CDR2 from the germline V gene are SGDLS and YYNGEE. The CDR3 length is 13 residues. The junction had 3 bases not matched to a gene; V was cut back by 6 bases and J by 3 bases. The CDR3 DNA sequence: TGTGCCAGCAAGGACAGGGGAGAAGAGACCCAGTACTTC. This codes for CASKDRGEETQYF.

This rearrangement joins TRBV5-1 to TRBJ2-2; D perhaps matches TRBD2 (7 bases). There are 16 residues in the CDR3. The ends were cut back, 3 bases at V and 9 bases at J, with 21 bases in the middle. The germline V gene encodes CDR1 SGHRS and CDR2 YFSETQ. DNA of the CDR3: TGCGCCAGCAGCTCCGGACTGACGAGGGGGGGCAGGGAGCTGTTTTTT. It specifies CASSSGLTRGGRELFF. The variable domain in full, completed from reference TRBV5-1 and TRBJ2-2, reads KAGVTQTPRYLIKTRGQQVTLSCSPISGHRSVSWYQQTPGQGLQFLFEYFSETQRNKGNFPGRFSGRQFSNSRSEMNVSTLELGDSALYLCASSSGLTRGGRELFFGEGSRLTVL.

As DNA, the CDR3 is TGTGCCAGTACCCCCCGAGGGACTAGCGATTACAATGAGCAGTTCTTC. Protein product: CASTPRGTSDYNEQFF. V usage is TRBV19 and J usage is TRBJ2-1, with 10 bases aligning to TRBD2. Trimming cost V 7 bases and J 4 bases; bases outside gene matches: 10. The CDR3 covers 16 residues. CDR1 and CDR2 (germline): LNHDA, SQIVND (reference sequence).

The chain uses TRBV12-3 or TRBV12-4 and TRBJ1-2; tentatively, D is TRBD1 (6 bases). This CDR3 has 15 amino acids. V lost 1 base and J lost 8, with 17 bases in between. The CDR3 sequence: CASSLEGQSSRGYTF. Written as DNA, the CDR3 is TGTGCCAGCAGTTTAGAAGGACAGTCTTCGAGAGGCTACACCTTC.